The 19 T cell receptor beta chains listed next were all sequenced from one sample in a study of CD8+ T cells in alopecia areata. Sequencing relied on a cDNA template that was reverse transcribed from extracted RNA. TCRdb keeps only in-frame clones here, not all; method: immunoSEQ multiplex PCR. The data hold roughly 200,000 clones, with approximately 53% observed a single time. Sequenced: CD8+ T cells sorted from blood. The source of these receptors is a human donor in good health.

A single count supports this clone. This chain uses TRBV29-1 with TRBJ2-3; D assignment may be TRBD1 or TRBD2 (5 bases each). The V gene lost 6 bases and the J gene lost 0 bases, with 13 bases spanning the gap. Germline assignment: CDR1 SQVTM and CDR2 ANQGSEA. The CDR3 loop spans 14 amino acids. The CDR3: CSVQEGKSTDTQYF. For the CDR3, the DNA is TGCAGCGTCCAAGAGGGGAAGAGCACAGATACGCAGTATTTT.

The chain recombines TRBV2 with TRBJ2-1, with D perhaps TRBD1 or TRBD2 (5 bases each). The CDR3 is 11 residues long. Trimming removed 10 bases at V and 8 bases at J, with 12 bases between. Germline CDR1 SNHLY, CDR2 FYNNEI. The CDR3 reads CATKGSHEQFF. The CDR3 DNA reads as TGTGCCACCAAGGGGAGTCATGAGCAGTTCTTC.

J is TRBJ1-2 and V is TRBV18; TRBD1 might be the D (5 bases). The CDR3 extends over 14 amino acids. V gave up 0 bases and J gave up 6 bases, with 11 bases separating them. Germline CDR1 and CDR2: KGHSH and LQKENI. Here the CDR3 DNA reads TGTGCCAGCTCACCACCGCCAGGGAACGATGGCTACACCTTC. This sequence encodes CASSPPPGNDGYTF.

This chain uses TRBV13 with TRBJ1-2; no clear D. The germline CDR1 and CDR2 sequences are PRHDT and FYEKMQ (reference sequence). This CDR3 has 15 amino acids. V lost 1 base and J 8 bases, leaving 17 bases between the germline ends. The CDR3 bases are TGTGCCAGCAGCTTAGAGACTAGGACCTTCGAGGGCTACACCTTC. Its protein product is CASSLETRTFEGYTF.

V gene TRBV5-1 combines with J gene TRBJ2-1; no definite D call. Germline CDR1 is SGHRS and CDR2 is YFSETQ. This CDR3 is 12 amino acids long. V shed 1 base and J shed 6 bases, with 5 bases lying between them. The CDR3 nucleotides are TGCGCCAGCAGCTTGAATTTCAATGAGCAGTTCTTC. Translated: CASSLNFNEQFF.

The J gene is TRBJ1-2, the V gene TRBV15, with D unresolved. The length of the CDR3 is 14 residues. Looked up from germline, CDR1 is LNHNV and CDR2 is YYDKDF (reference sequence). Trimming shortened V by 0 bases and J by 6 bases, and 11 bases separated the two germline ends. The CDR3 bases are TGTGCCACCAGCAGAGATTTAAGTCGGGATGGCTACACCTTC. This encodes CATSRDLSRDGYTF.

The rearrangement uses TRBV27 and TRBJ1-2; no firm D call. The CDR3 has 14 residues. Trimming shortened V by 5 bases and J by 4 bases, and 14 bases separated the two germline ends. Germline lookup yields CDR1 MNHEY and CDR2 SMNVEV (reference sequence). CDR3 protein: CASSPWETVYGYTF. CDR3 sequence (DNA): TGTGCCAGCAGTCCCTGGGAAACAGTCTATGGCTACACCTTC.

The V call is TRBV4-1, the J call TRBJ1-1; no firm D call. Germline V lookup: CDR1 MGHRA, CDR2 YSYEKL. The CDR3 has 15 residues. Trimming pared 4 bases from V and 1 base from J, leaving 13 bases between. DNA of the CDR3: TGCGCCAGCAGCCGACTAGGGAGAGCGAACACTGAAGCTTTCTTT. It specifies CASSRLGRANTEAFF.

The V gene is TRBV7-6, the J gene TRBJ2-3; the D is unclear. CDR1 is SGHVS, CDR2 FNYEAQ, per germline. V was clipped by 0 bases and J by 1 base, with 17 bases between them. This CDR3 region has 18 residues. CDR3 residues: CASSLAPGPSKGTDTQYF. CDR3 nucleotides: TGTGCCAGCAGCTTAGCTCCTGGTCCCTCAAAGGGCACAGATACGCAGTATTTT.

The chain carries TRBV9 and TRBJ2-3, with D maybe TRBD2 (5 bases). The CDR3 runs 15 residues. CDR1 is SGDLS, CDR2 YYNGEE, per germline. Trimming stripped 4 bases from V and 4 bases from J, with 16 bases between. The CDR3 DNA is TGTGCCAGCAGCATCACGGACTCCAGGCCAGATACGCAGTATTTT. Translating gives CASSITDSRPDTQYF.

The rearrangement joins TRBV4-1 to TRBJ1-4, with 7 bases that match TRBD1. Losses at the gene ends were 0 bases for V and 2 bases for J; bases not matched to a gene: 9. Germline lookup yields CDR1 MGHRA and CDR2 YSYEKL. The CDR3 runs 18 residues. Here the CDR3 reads CASSQESGEGATNEKLFF. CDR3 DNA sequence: TGCGCCAGCAGCCAAGAGTCGGGTGAGGGGGCCACTAATGAAAAACTGTTTTTT.

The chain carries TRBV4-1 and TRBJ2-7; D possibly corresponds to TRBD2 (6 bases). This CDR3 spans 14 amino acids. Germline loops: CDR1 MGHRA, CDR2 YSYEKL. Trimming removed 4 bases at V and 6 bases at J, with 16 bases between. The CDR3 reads CASSRPGGFREQYF. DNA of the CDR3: TGCGCCAGCAGCCGCCCAGGAGGGTTTCGCGAGCAGTACTTC.

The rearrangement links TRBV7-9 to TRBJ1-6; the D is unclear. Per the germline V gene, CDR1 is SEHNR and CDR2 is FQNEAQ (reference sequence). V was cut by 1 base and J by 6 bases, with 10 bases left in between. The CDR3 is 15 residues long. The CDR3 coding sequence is TGTGCCAGCAGCTTAGTAGTAGAGGTTAATTCACCCCTCCACTTT. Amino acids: CASSLVVEVNSPLHF.

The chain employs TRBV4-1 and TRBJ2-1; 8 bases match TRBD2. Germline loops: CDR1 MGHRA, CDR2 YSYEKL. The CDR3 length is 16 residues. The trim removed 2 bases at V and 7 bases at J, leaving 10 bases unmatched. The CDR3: CASSQSPGGPGNEQFF. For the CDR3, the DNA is TGCGCCAGCAGCCAATCACCGGGGGGGCCGGGGAATGAGCAGTTCTTC.

The CDR3 sequence: CASSLRDRGEKYNSPLHF. DNA for the CDR3: TGTGCCAGCAGCTTAAGGGACAGGGGCGAAAAGTATAATTCACCCCTCCACTTT. This sequence joins TRBV7-6 and TRBJ1-6, with TRBD1 matching over 10 bases. The CDR3 runs to 18 residues. Germline V gives CDR1 SGHVS, CDR2 FNYEAQ. Trimming took 2 bases from V and 4 from J; bases not matched to a gene: 8. The full variable domain, completed using reference TRBV7-6 and TRBJ1-6, is GAGVSQSPRYKVTKRGQDVALRCDPISGHVSLYWYRQALGQGPEFLTYFNYEAQQDKSGLPNDRFSAERPEGSISTLTIQRTEQRDSAMYRCASSLRDRGEKYNSPLHFGNGTRLTVT.

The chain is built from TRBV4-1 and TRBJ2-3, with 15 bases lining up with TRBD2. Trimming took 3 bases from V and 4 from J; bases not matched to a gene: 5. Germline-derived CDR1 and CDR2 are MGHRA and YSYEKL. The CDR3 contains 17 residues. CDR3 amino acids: CASSQRTSGRGADTQYF. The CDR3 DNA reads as TGCGCCAGCAGCCAGCGGACTAGCGGGAGGGGCGCAGATACGCAGTATTTT.

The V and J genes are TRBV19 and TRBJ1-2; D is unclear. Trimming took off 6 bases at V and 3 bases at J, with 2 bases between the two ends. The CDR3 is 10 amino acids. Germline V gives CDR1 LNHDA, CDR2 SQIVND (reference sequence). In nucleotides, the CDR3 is TGTGCCAGTAGCGACTATGGCTACACCTTC. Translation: CASSDYGYTF.

Here the CDR3 reads CAARFVGDSPLHF. The CDR3 bases are TGTGCCGCACGCTTTGTGGGGGATTCACCCCTCCACTTT. The gene calls are TRBV7-9 and TRBJ1-6; D is perhaps TRBD1 (5 bases). This CDR3 is built from 13 residues. CDR1 is SEHNR, CDR2 FQNEAQ, per germline (reference sequence). Trimming removed 11 bases at V and 8 bases at J, with 16 bases between.

The CDR3 loop is CASSPVRDRYGYTF. In DNA, the CDR3 is TGTGCCAGCAGCCCAGTAAGGGACCGGTATGGCTACACCTTC. V is TRBV7-2 and J is TRBJ1-2; possibly TRBD1 for D (5 bases). The CDR3 loop spans 14 amino acids. The V and J ends lost 5 bases and 5 bases respectively, with 15 bases between them. The germline V gene has CDR1 SGHTA and CDR2 FQGNSA.